The TCR beta chain under discussion was sequenced for a study of siplizumab effects on memory and regulatory T cells. This table comes from immunoSEQ multiplex PCR, and its TCRdb copy is limited to in-frame clones, with some not included. The sample lists 90,000 to 130,000 clones; just under 95% were seen once. The CDR3 runs 14 residues. V dropped 4 bases and J dropped 7; count of bases not matched to a gene: 8. Germline V gene lookup returns CDR1 SGHNT and CDR2 YYREEE (reference sequence). The TCR sequence derives from a human donor in good health. Sequenced: CD4+ T cells sorted from blood. V and J are TRBV5-4 and TRBJ2-1, with 7 bases fitting TRBD2. In nucleotides, the CDR3 is TGTGCCAGCAGCGCGGGGTTGCGGGGGAATGAGCAGTTCTTC. This sequence encodes CASSAGLRGNEQFF. Filled out from reference TRBV5-4 and TRBJ2-1, the complete variable domain reads ETGVTQSPTHLIKTRGQQVTLRCSSQSGHNTVSWYQQALGQGPQFIFQYYREEENGRGNFPPRFSGLQFPNYSSELNVNALELDDSALYLCASSAGLRGNEQFFGPGTRLTVL.